A single T cell receptor beta chain is shown here with its context. Its antigen remains undetermined. There are no base qualities to consult, and no much larger clone falls within one base. TCRbeta CDR3 regions were amplified from genomic DNA using the immunoSEQ Assay, a bias-controlled multiplex PCR. Processing in the source paper ran as follows. The number of nucleated cells in each sample was estimated from the amplification of reference gene primers within the assay. Sequence reads were collapsed and filtered to measure the absolute abundance of every unique TCRbeta CDR3 rearrangement. Productive Simpson clonality was computed per sample as the square root of Simpson's diversity index over productive rearrangements. TCRdb provides this immuneACCESS table in a form limited to in-frame rearrangements. Some clones are lacking; in checked studies, under half of them reflect an unresolved V gene, and why the rest are absent is not known. For V, J and clone size, that table is used; D and trimming come from the DNA. The sample table holds approximately 140,000 clones, of which about four fifths were seen once. The top ten hold 15% to 20% of the sample.

The entry originates in a study of blood T cell repertoires in COVID-19 (dated by TCRdb to about 2020). About the study as a whole: The collaborator samples originated in the United States, Italy and Spain and spanned the acute and convalescent phases of COVID-19. The material from the prospective study consisted of cDNA or gDNA derived from T cells, B-cell-depleted T cells, or PBMCs. A de-identified subject ID, COVID-19 status, age in years and sex were almost always included in the sample metadata. Deeply sampled blood TCRbeta repertoires from subjects exposed to, actively infected with, or recovered from COVID-19 were included in the dataset. The samples were drawn from the first 160 participants of the ongoing ImmuneRACE study and from about 1,200 subjects provided by 6 global collaborators. Where available, HLA class I and class II types were taken from metadata supplied by the sample provider and were not determined by assay-based typing. The repertoires were released in a freely available public database meant as a resource for research on the immune response to SARS-CoV-2.

The collaborating institutions used their own protocols to collect whole blood in K2EDTA tubes. For TCRbeta analysis, collaborator samples were shipped as frozen whole blood, as isolated PBMCs, or as DNA extracted from either sample type. Points the paper makes about the study in general: Clinical and demographic metadata were provided uncurated, with the amount varying by source and participant.

From the cysteine through the phenylalanine, the CDR3 covers 14 amino acids. Only CDR3 DNA remains: 42 bases, in frame from the first base. The germline V gene specifies MNHEY as CDR1 and SVGAGI as CDR2. Trimming removed 6 bases from V and 6 bases from J, leaving 17 bases between the germline ends. Sequencing was carried out using peripheral blood. The chain uses TRBV6-5 and TRBJ1-2; the D gene is unclear. The source is a woman older than 75 with acute or convalescent COVID-19. Here the CDR3 is given as CASRGDLRVHGYTF. The bases are TGTGCCAGCAGGGGTGACCTCCGGGTTCATGGCTACACCTTC.